These T cell receptor beta chains were read from a single sample in a study of blood T cell repertoires in COVID-19. Profiling relied on immunoSEQ multiplex PCR, and the TCRdb table lists in-frame clones only, not all of them. The sample holds some 160,000 clones, roughly 90% seen once. The sequenced material came from PBMCs or T cells enriched from blood (not recorded which). The receptors shown here come from a woman between 45 and 65 years old who had recovered from COVID-19. Each CDR3 is given with its conserved first and last residue. D genes are given only for firm matches. Where a row states a size, it is once, few, many or the class of an expanded clone; other rows omit it.

>.|once|TRBV12-5|TRBJ2-5
CASGPSGKQETQYF
TGTGCTAGTGGTCCCTCCGGGAAACAAGAGACCCAGTACTTC
>.|.|TRBV9|TRBJ2-4
CASSVGQESGEQYF
TGTGCCAGCAGCGTAGGCCAGGAAAGCGGTGAACAGTACTTC
>TRBD1|.|TRBV9|TRBJ2-3
CASSPRDSQFYLTDTQYF
TGTGCCAGCAGCCCCCGGGACAGCCAATTCTACCTCACCGATACGCAGTATTTT
>TRBD1|.|TRBV7-7|TRBJ2-2
CASSVGQGAPGELFF
TGTGCTAGCAGCGTCGGACAGGGGGCCCCCGGGGAGCTGTTTTTT
>TRBD1|.|TRBV18|TRBJ2-3
CASSGQGDTDTQYF
TGTGCCAGTTCTGGACAGGGAGACACAGATACGCAGTATTTT
>.|.|TRBV11-3|TRBJ2-7
CASSLDNTYEQYF
TGTGCCAGCAGCTTGGACAACACCTACGAGCAGTACTTC
>.|.|TRBV14|TRBJ2-7
CASSQFGGGEQYF
TGTGCCAGCAGCCAGTTCGGAGGAGGCGAGCAGTACTTC
>.|.|TRBV4-3|TRBJ1-4
CASSLRQALNEKLFF
TGCGCCAGCAGCCTGAGACAGGCTCTTAATGAAAAACTGTTTTTT
>.|few|TRBV5-4|TRBJ2-7
CASSLAGYRTYEQYF
TGTGCCAGCAGCTTGGCAGGGTATAGGACCTACGAGCAGTACTTC
>.|few|TRBV6-5|TRBJ1-6
CASSPPTPAALHF
TGTGCCAGCAGCCCCCCGACCCCCGCGGCCCTCCACTTT
>.|.|TRBV6-5|TRBJ2-2
CASSATVNTGELFF
TGTGCCAGCAGCGCCACAGTGAACACCGGGGAGCTGTTTTTT
>.|.|TRBV6-1|TRBJ1-3
CASSKGRGSSGNTIYF
TGTGCCAGCAGTAAAGGACGGGGTAGCTCTGGAAACACCATATATTTT
>TRBD1|once|TRBV5-1|TRBJ2-2
CASSPWTGIGGELFF
TGCGCCAGCAGCCCCTGGACAGGGATCGGCGGGGAGCTGTTTTTT
>.|.|TRBV13|TRBJ1-3
CASSLGRGNTIYF
TGTGCCAGCAGCTTAGGCCGGGGAAACACCATATATTTT
>TRBD1|.|TRBV5-8|TRBJ2-1
CASSLQGREQFF
TGTGCCAGCAGCCTACAGGGGCGTGAGCAGTTCTTC
>.|.|TRBV18|TRBJ1-1
CASSPQGQNTEAFF
TGTGCCAGCTCACCACAGGGGCAAAACACTGAAGCTTTCTTT
>TRBD2|.|TRBV5-1|TRBJ2-2
CASSWSGGNTGELFF
TGCGCCAGCAGCTGGAGCGGGGGGAACACCGGGGAGCTGTTTTTT
>TRBD1|.|TRBV30|TRBJ2-1
CAWSSPGQGPYNEQFF
TGTGCCTGGAGCTCACCGGGACAGGGCCCCTACAATGAGCAGTTCTTC
>TRBD1|.|TRBV25-1|TRBJ1-2
CASSVSSGTGGNGYTF
TGTGCCAGCAGTGTTTCGTCCGGGACAGGGGGTAATGGCTACACCTTC
>TRBD1|once|TRBV7-2|TRBJ1-6
CASSGDRGSYNSPLHF
TGTGCCAGCAGCGGGGACAGAGGGTCCTATAATTCACCCCTCCACTTT
>.|.|TRBV7-2|TRBJ2-2
CASSFKSAGELFF
TGTGCCAGCAGCTTTAAATCGGCCGGGGAGCTGTTTTTT
>TRBD1|.|TRBV18|TRBJ1-2
CASSPTLGDRAGYTF
TGTGCCAGCTCACCAACATTAGGGGACAGGGCTGGCTACACCTTC
>TRBD1|.|TRBV19|TRBJ2-7
CASSIPGQGTYEQYF
TGTGCCAGTAGCATACCGGGACAGGGGACCTACGAGCAGTACTTC
>.|.|TRBV12-3/TRBV12-4|TRBJ2-3
CASSFQNTQYF
TGTGCCAGCAGTTTCCAGAATACGCAGTATTTT
>TRBD2|few|TRBV19|TRBJ2-3
CASSQTSGLTDTQYF
TGTGCCAGTAGTCAGACTAGCGGGCTAACAGATACGCAGTATTTT
>TRBD1|.|TRBV25-1|TRBJ1-1
CASWDRAFLRAFF
TGTGCCAGCTGGGACAGGGCTTTCCTTCGAGCTTTCTTT
>TRBD1|.|TRBV19|TRBJ1-2
CASTESGTANYGYTF
TGTGCCAGTACCGAATCTGGGACAGCTAACTATGGCTACACCTTC
>TRBD2|.|TRBV3-1/TRBV3-2|TRBJ2-5
CASSPRLAGGQETQYF
TGTGCCAGCAGCCCTCGACTAGCGGGGGGGCAAGAGACCCAGTACTTC
>.|.|TRBV4-2|TRBJ1-1
CASSPQIMNTEAFF
TGTGCCAGCAGCCCCCAGATCATGAACACTGAAGCTTTCTTT
>.|.|TRBV9|TRBJ2-5
CASSRGISYQETQYF
TGTGCCAGCAGCCGGGGGATATCGTACCAAGAGACCCAGTACTTC
>TRBD1|.|TRBV6-5|TRBJ1-3
CASYPTGQGNTIYF
TGTGCCAGTTACCCGACAGGGCAAGGAAACACCATATATTTT
>.|.|TRBV5-1|TRBJ1-1
CASSFQGALRTEAFF
TGCGCCAGCAGCTTCCAGGGTGCCCTGAGAACTGAAGCTTTCTTT
>TRBD1|.|TRBV7-2|TRBJ2-5
CASGGTGPKETQYF
TGTGCCAGCGGGGGGACAGGACCGAAAGAGACCCAGTACTTC
>TRBD1|few|TRBV27|TRBJ1-2
CASRLNRGGLYGYTF
TGTGCCAGCAGGCTCAACAGGGGGGGGCTCTATGGCTACACCTTC
>.|.|TRBV7-9|TRBJ1-1
CASSPLEALNTEAFF
TGTGCCAGCAGCCCTTTGGAGGCCCTGAACACTGAAGCTTTCTTT
>TRBD1|.|TRBV4-3|TRBJ1-2
CASSPRQGASYGYTF
TGCGCCAGCAGCCCACGACAGGGGGCCTCCTATGGCTACACCTTC
>.|.|TRBV27|TRBJ2-1
CASSLSGRGSDEQFF
TGTGCCAGCAGTTTATCCGGGCGGGGTTCGGATGAGCAGTTCTTC
>TRBD1|few|TRBV25-1|TRBJ2-2
CASEPGQGVTGELFF
TGTGCCAGCGAACCGGGACAGGGGGTCACCGGGGAGCTGTTTTTT
>.|.|TRBV5-4|TRBJ2-3
CASSWEVRDTQYF
TGTGCCAGCAGCTGGGAGGTGCGTGATACGCAGTATTTT
>.|.|TRBV7-2|TRBJ2-3
CASSPDYSTDTQYF
TGTGCCAGCAGCCCCGACTATTCGACAGATACGCAGTATTTT
>TRBD1|.|TRBV5-1|TRBJ1-3
CASSSGGGGNTIYF
TGCGCCAGCAGCTCAGGGGGCGGCGGAAACACCATATATTTT
>TRBD1|.|TRBV6-2/TRBV6-3|TRBJ1-2
CASSYSSSGGGYTF
TGTGCCAGCAGTTACTCGAGCTCAGGGGGAGGCTACACCTTC
>TRBD1|once|TRBV7-9|TRBJ1-5
CASSSGQGGGQPQHF
TGTGCCAGCAGCTCCGGACAGGGCGGTGGGCAGCCCCAGCATTTT
>TRBD1|.|TRBV18|TRBJ2-7
CASSVGTGGRGTNYEQYF
TGTGCCAGCTCGGTTGGGACAGGGGGTAGAGGAACAAACTACGAGCAGTACTTC
>TRBD1|.|TRBV19|TRBJ2-3
CASSSGGDTQYF
TGTGCCAGTAGTTCAGGGGGAGATACGCAGTATTTT